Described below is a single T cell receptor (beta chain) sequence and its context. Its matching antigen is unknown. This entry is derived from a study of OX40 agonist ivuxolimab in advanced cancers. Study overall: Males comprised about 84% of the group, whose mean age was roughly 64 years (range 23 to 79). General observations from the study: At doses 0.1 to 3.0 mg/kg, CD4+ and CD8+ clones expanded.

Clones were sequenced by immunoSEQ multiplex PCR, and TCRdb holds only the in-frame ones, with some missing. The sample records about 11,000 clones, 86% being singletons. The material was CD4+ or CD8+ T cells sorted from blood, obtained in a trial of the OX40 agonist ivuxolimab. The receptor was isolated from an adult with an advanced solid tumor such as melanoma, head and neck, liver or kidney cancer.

The CDR3 spells CASSLEGSNEQYF. As DNA, the CDR3 is TGCGCCAGCAGCTTGGAGGGGAGCAACGAGCAGTACTTC. The chain is built from TRBV5-1 and TRBJ2-7; the D call may be TRBD1 or TRBD2 (5 bases each). Trimming took off 0 bases at V and 5 bases at J, with 9 bases between the two ends. Per germline, CDR1 SGHRS and CDR2 YFSETQ. This CDR3 is built from 13 residues.